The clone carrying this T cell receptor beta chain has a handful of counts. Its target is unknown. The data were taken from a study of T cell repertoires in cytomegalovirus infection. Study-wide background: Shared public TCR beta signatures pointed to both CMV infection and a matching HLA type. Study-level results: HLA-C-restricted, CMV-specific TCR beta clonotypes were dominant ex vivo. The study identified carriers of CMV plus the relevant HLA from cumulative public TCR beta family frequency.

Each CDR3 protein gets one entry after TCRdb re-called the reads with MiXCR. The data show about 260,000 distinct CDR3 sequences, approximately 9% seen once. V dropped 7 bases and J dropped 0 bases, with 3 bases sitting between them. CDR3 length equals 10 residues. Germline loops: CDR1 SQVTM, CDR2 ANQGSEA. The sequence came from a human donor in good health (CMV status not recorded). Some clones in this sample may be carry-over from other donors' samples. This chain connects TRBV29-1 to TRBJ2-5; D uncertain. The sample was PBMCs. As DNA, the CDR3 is TGCAGCGGGTACCAAGAGACCCAGTACTTC. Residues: CSGYQETQYF. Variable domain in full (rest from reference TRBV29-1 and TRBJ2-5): SAVISQKPSRDICQRGTSLTIQCQVDSQVTMMFWYRQQPGQSLTLIATANQGSEATYESGFVIDKFPISRPNLTFSTLTVSNMSPEDSSIYLCSGYQETQYFGPGTRLLVL.